This entry lists 29 T cell receptor beta chains sequenced from one sample in a study of cytomegalovirus exposure and HLA in healthy donors. The PCR made use of 60 Vbeta and 13 Jbeta primers. Here immunoSEQ multiplex PCR was the method, and the copy in TCRdb shows in-frame clones only, minus some. Among some 200,000 clones, 60% to 85% were seen once, and the ten largest hold over 2.5%. Sample: PBMCs. All receptors derive from a female donor in good health and CMV-seronegative.

V and J are TRBV7-9 and TRBJ1-1, with 7 nucleotides matching TRBD1. This CDR3 region has 16 residues. J lost 0 bases, V lost 5 bases, and 9 bases had no gene match. Per the germline V gene, CDR1 is SEHNR and CDR2 is FQNEAQ (reference sequence). The CDR3 nucleotides are TGTGCCAGCAGCCCCCGAAAGGGGACAGTGAACACTGAAGCTTTCTTT. Its protein product is CASSPRKGTVNTEAFF.

The chain links TRBV19 to TRBJ2-7; TRBD1 agrees at 7 bases. This CDR3 contains 13 residues. With 5 bases clipped from V and 1 base from J, the junction kept 2 bases outside the gene matches. Germline V CDR1 and CDR2: LNHDA, SQIVND (reference sequence). The CDR3 coding sequence is TGTGCCAGTAGTGGACAGGTTTCCTACGAGCAGTACTTC. Protein: CASSGQVSYEQYF.

The chain carries TRBV18 and TRBJ1-5; 12 nucleotides match TRBD1. This CDR3 contains 16 residues. V lost 4 bases to trimming and J lost 6 bases; unmatched junction nucleotides: 7. From germline, CDR1 is KGHSH and CDR2 LQKENI. CDR3 residues: CASSLLPGQGAQPQHF. The CDR3 region has the DNA TGTGCCAGCTCACTCCTCCCGGGACAGGGGGCTCAGCCCCAGCATTTT.

This chain uses TRBV7-9 with TRBJ1-3, with 8 bases identical to TRBD1. In germline, CDR1 is SEHNR, CDR2 FQNEAQ (reference sequence). The trim removed 5 bases at V and 3 bases at J, leaving 6 bases unmatched. CDR3 length: 15 amino acids. CDR3 nucleotides: TGTGCCAGCAGCGTAGACAGGGGAGGTGGAAACACCATATATTTT. Translation: CASSVDRGGGNTIYF.

This clone was observed a few times. V is TRBV19 and J is TRBJ2-1; D uncertain. V shed 4 bases and J shed 7 bases, with 14 bases lying between them. The length of the CDR3 is 14 residues. Germline V gene lookup returns CDR1 LNHDA and CDR2 SQIVND (reference sequence). In DNA form, the CDR3 reads TGTGCCAGTAGTAACCAGGTCCCAGGAAATGAGCAGTTCTTC. This codes for CASSNQVPGNEQFF.

The CDR3 reads CASASITRGHEQYF. The CDR3 DNA reads TGTGCCAGCGCCTCAATCACCAGGGGGCACGAGCAGTACTTC. The rearrangement links TRBV28 to TRBJ2-7, with 8 bases fitting TRBD1. The CDR3 has 14 amino acids. Looked up from germline, CDR1 is MDHEN and CDR2 is SYDVKM. The ends lost 8 bases at V and 5 bases at J; junction bases unmatched: 11.

This clone has just a few counts. This chain uses TRBV9 with TRBJ2-1; 14 bases fit TRBD2. The CDR3 has 15 amino acids. Germline trimming cut 4 bases from V and 7 bases from J; bases unmatched to any gene: 4. Per germline, CDR1 SGDLS and CDR2 YYNGEE. Here the CDR3 DNA reads TGTGCCAGCAGCCCGACTAGCGGGAGGGCAAATGAGCAGTTCTTC. Translation gives CASSPTSGRANEQFF.

The chain has TRBV27 and TRBJ1-6; 7 nucleotides line up with TRBD1. This CDR3 spans 13 amino acids. The germline V gene has CDR1 MNHEY and CDR2 SMNVEV (reference sequence). J lost 5 bases, V lost 7 bases, and 2 bases had no gene match. The CDR3 protein is CASTTGDNSPLHF. The DNA of the CDR3 is TGTGCCAGCACCACAGGGGATAATTCACCCCTCCACTTT.

The chain is built from TRBV5-1 and TRBJ2-2; D unclear. The CDR3 runs to 13 residues. V shed 6 bases and J shed 6 bases, with 12 bases lying between them. CDR1 and CDR2 from the germline V gene are SGHRS and YFSETQ. CDR3 in amino acids: CASNLGAAGELFF. CDR3 bases: TGCGCCAGCAACCTGGGCGCCGCCGGGGAGCTGTTTTTT.

V and J are TRBV6-6 and TRBJ1-1, with no clear D. The CDR3 has 11 amino acids. Trimming cost V 0 bases and J 10 bases, with 6 bases left between them. The germline gives CDR1 MNHNY, CDR2 SVGAGI (reference sequence). The CDR3 protein is CASSYSGRAFF. CDR3 in DNA: TGTGCCAGCAGTTACTCGGGGAGAGCTTTCTTT.

This sequence joins TRBV5-1 and TRBJ1-2; possibly TRBD1 for D (6 bases). The CDR3 runs 13 residues. Between the trimmed V and J ends, which lost 7 bases and 3 bases, there was a span of 13 bases. Germline loops: CDR1 SGHRS, CDR2 YFSETQ. CDR3 amino acids: CASSEAGDYGYTF. As DNA, the CDR3 is TGCGCCAGCTCAGAGGCAGGGGACTATGGCTACACCTTC.

V usage is TRBV12-5 and J usage is TRBJ2-5; TRBD1 matches 7 bases. Germline CDR1 is LGHNT and CDR2 is FRNRAP. V lost 6 bases, J lost 3 bases, and 4 bases stayed unmatched. This CDR3 is built from 13 residues. CDR3 sequence: CASGPGQKETQYF. The CDR3 DNA reads as TGTGCTAGTGGCCCGGGACAGAAAGAGACCCAGTACTTC. The complete variable domain, with remaining parts taken from reference TRBV12-5 and TRBJ2-5, reads DARVTQTPRHKVTEMGQEVTMRCQPILGHNTVFWYRQTMMQGLELLAYFRNRAPLDDSGMPKDRFSAEMPDATLATLKIQPSEPRDSAVYFCASGPGQKETQYFGPGTRLLVL.

The rearrangement uses TRBV7-3 and TRBJ1-2, with D tentatively TRBD1 (6 bases). Germline CDR1 and CDR2: SGHTA and FQGTGA. The CDR3 totals 14 residues. Trimming pared 1 base from V and 2 bases from J, leaving 8 bases between. The CDR3 nucleotides read TGTGCCAGCAGCTTAAACGGACAGAACTATGGCTACACCTTC. Its translation: CASSLNGQNYGYTF.

V usage is TRBV7-9 and J usage is TRBJ2-7, with D possibly TRBD1 on 6 matching bases. Trimming left V 5 bases short and J 4 bases short, with 15 bases between. The CDR3 runs to 14 residues. Per the germline V gene, CDR1 is SEHNR and CDR2 is FQNEAQ (reference sequence). The CDR3 spells CASSQQQGRYEQYF. The CDR3 DNA reads as TGTGCCAGCAGCCAACAACAGGGAAGATACGAGCAGTACTTC.

This clone came up once. This chain connects TRBV29-1 to TRBJ2-1; 14 bases are a match to TRBD2. This CDR3 comprises 14 residues. The V gene end was trimmed by 3 bases and the J gene end by 15 bases; junction bases not matched to a gene: 10. CDR1 is SQVTM and CDR2 is ANQGSEA in the germline V gene. The CDR3 protein is CSVDPTSGRERGFF. The CDR3 nucleotides read TGCAGCGTTGACCCGACTAGCGGGAGGGAGCGGGGGTTCTTC.

The chain links TRBV7-9 to TRBJ2-3; TRBD2 matches 9 bases. CDR3 length: 16 amino acids. J lost 0 bases, V lost 1 base, and 2 bases had no gene match. Germline values: CDR1 SEHNR, CDR2 FQNEAQ (reference sequence). CDR3 nucleotides: TGTGCCAGCAGCTTAGGAGCGGGGGGAAGCACAGATACGCAGTATTTT. Protein: CASSLGAGGSTDTQYF.

The chain uses TRBV19 and TRBJ2-7, with D maybe TRBD1 (6 bases). CDR1 and CDR2 from the germline V gene are LNHDA and SQIVND (reference sequence). The CDR3 has 12 amino acids. V lost 5 bases, J lost 5 bases, and 10 bases lay in between. The CDR3: CASSEDRDEQYF. The DNA of the CDR3 is TGTGCCAGTAGTGAGGACAGAGACGAGCAGTACTTC.

This clone has more than one count but fewer than ten. The CDR3 reads CASSYRDSNQPQHF. The CDR3 coding sequence is TGTGCCAGCAGCTACAGGGATAGCAATCAGCCCCAGCATTTT. This chain uses TRBV7-8 with TRBJ1-5; tentative D call: TRBD1 (6 bases). The germline gives CDR1 SGHVS, CDR2 FQNEAQ. The CDR3 has 14 amino acids. V was cut by 4 bases and J by 0 bases, with 7 bases left in between.

V and J are TRBV5-1 and TRBJ1-5, with TRBD1 matching over 9 bases. CDR3 length equals 14 residues. Per germline, CDR1 SGHRS and CDR2 YFSETQ. Trimming removed 5 bases from V and 2 bases from J; junction bases left unmatched: 2. The CDR3 nucleotides are TGCGCCAGCAGTCGGACAGGGGGCAATCAGCCCCAGCATTTT. Translating it yields CASSRTGGNQPQHF.

The V and J genes are TRBV27 and TRBJ2-7, with 7 bases lining up with TRBD2. Germline V CDR1 and CDR2: MNHEY, SMNVEV (reference sequence). The CDR3 has 13 amino acids. After removal of 6 bases from V and 6 bases from J, the junction contained 8 bases not matched to a gene. CDR3 in amino acids: CASRLASLPEQYF. DNA for the CDR3: TGTGCCAGCAGACTAGCGTCTTTACCCGAGCAGTACTTC.

In this sample, this clone turned up once. The V gene is TRBV4-1, the J gene TRBJ1-2; perhaps TRBD1 as D (5 bases). V lost 1 base and J 4 bases, leaving 10 bases between the germline ends. This CDR3 is built from 14 residues. Germline V lookup: CDR1 MGHRA, CDR2 YSYEKL. The CDR3 DNA reads as TGCGCCAGCAGCCAAGGTCAGGGAAGCTATGGCTACACCTTC. Translated, it gives CASSQGQGSYGYTF.

The V and J genes are TRBV2 and TRBJ2-7, with 9 bases that match TRBD2. Germline CDR1 and CDR2: SNHLY and FYNNEI. The ends lost 3 bases at V and 2 bases at J; junction bases unmatched: 5. The CDR3 covers 15 residues. Here the CDR3 reads CASSDGSSGAYEQYF. The CDR3 DNA follows: TGTGCCAGCAGTGATGGGTCTAGCGGGGCCTACGAGCAGTACTTC. Using reference TRBV2 and TRBJ2-7 for the parts outside the CDR3, the full variable domain is EPEVTQTPSHQVTQMGQEVILRCVPISNHLYFYWYRQILGQKVEFLVSFYNNEISEKSEIFDDQFSVERPDGSNFTLKIRSTKLEDSAMYFCASSDGSSGAYEQYFGPGTRLTVT.

The chain is built from TRBV7-9 and TRBJ2-3; 7 nucleotides agree with TRBD1. V shed 6 bases and J 0 bases; nucleotides not matched to a gene: 6. The CDR3 runs to 15 residues. Germline V gene data show CDR1 as SEHNR and CDR2 as FQNEAQ (reference sequence). CDR3 residues: CASSQTGLSTDTQYF. CDR3 DNA sequence: TGTGCCAGCAGTCAGACAGGGCTCAGCACAGATACGCAGTATTTT.

J is TRBJ1-1 and V is TRBV5-1, with D uncertain. The CDR3 has 15 residues. V was trimmed by 0 bases and J by 1 base, leaving 10 bases between them. Germline loops: CDR1 SGHRS, CDR2 YFSETQ. In nucleotides, the CDR3 is TGCGCCAGCAGCTTGGAACAGAGAGAGAACACTGAAGCTTTCTTT. It specifies CASSLEQRENTEAFF.

This clone was found a few times. The chain recombines TRBV27 with TRBJ1-1; D perhaps matches TRBD1 (6 bases). The CDR3 sequence is 15 residues long. Germline CDR1 and CDR2: MNHEY and SMNVEV (reference sequence). The V and J ends lost 8 bases and 2 bases respectively, with 18 bases between them. CDR3 nucleotides: TGTGCCAGCGGAGAGCGGACAGCTCCAAACACTGAAGCTTTCTTT. Amino acids: CASGERTAPNTEAFF.

This chain connects TRBV7-2 to TRBJ1-5; D unclear. Germline CDR1 is SGHTA and CDR2 is FQGNSA. Trimming removed 7 bases from V and 1 base from J, with 11 bases in between. The CDR3 runs to 14 residues. The CDR3 sequence is CASKTAGSNQPQHF. The CDR3 DNA reads as TGTGCCAGCAAGACGGCGGGGAGCAATCAGCCCCAGCATTTT.

This chain links TRBV7-2 with TRBJ2-1; 9 positions agree with TRBD2. Germline V lookup: CDR1 SGHTA, CDR2 FQGNSA. CDR3 length equals 14 residues. J was trimmed by 8 bases and V by 5 bases; bases with no gene match: 7. The CDR3 region is CASSLRRGGDEQFF. DNA for the CDR3: TGTGCCAGCAGCCTTCGGCGGGGGGGCGATGAGCAGTTCTTC.

The chain links TRBV19 to TRBJ2-3, with 9 bases lining up with TRBD1. The CDR3 is 16 residues long. J lost 2 bases, V lost 5 bases, and 8 bases had no gene match. CDR1 and CDR2 from the germline V gene are LNHDA and SQIVND (reference sequence). The CDR3, as DNA: TGTGCCAGTAGTGTTGACCGGGACAGGGACACAGATACGCAGTATTTT. Translating it yields CASSVDRDRDTDTQYF.

The chain is built from TRBV19 and TRBJ2-3, with 7 positions matching TRBD2. The V segment lost 1 base and the J segment 4 bases; nucleotides outside the gene matches: 5. CDR1 and CDR2 (germline): LNHDA, SQIVND (reference sequence). The CDR3 has 15 amino acids. The CDR3 DNA follows: TGTGCCAGTAGTATAGGAGCGGGGAATGCAGATACGCAGTATTTT. This gives the protein CASSIGAGNADTQYF.